A single sample gave rise to the 24 T cell receptor beta chains below, sequenced in a study of identical twins. TCRdb recomputed calls from the 5' RACE reads with MiXCR, one row per CDR3 protein. The sample holds around 480,000 distinct CDR3 sequences, approximately 15% seen once. Another study also made use of these data, one on yellow fever vaccine responses in identical twins.

The sample was CD4+ T cells sorted from blood. Every receptor here comes from a woman under 30 in good health.

This clonotype was counted between two and nine times. The V gene is TRBV25-1, the J gene TRBJ2-3, with D uncertain. The CDR3 is 13 residues long. V shed 4 bases and J shed 4 bases, with 9 bases lying between them. Germline V CDR1 and CDR2: MGHDK, SYGVNS. This chain's CDR3 is CASSGVGADTQYF. Here the CDR3 DNA reads TGTGCCAGCAGTGGTGTTGGGGCAGATACGCAGTATTTT.

The chain uses TRBV6-5 and TRBJ2-2; 12 bases map to TRBD2. The CDR3 sequence is 18 residues long. V trimming: 4 bases; J trimming: 2 bases; junction bases outside the gene matches: 8. The V gene's germline CDR1 is MNHEY and CDR2 SVGAGI. The CDR3 sequence: CASSSRTSGVLNTGELFF. In DNA form, the CDR3 reads TGTGCCAGCAGTTCTCGGACTAGCGGGGTCCTAAACACCGGGGAGCTGTTTTTT.

This clonotype has just a few counts. This sequence joins TRBV29-1 and TRBJ2-7, with TRBD1 matching 7 bases. Germline V gene sequence: CDR1 SQVTM, CDR2 ANQGSEA. This CDR3 region has 11 residues. Trimming removed 5 bases from V and 4 bases from J; junction bases left unmatched: 2. The CDR3 bases are TGCAGCGTTATACAGGGGTACGAGCAGTACTTC. Its translation: CSVIQGYEQYF.

This clonotype was counted a few times. This chain links TRBV3-1 with TRBJ1-6; possible D gene TRBD1, 6 bases. Germline CDR1 and CDR2: LGHDT and YNNKEL (reference sequence). CDR3 length equals 14 residues. V lost 2 bases, J lost 8 bases, and 10 bases lay in between. DNA of the CDR3: TGTGCCAGCAGCCAACCGGGGGCTGATTCACCCCTCCACTTT. It codes for CASSQPGADSPLHF.

The rearrangement uses TRBV7-9 and TRBJ2-7, with D unclear. Trimming removed 5 bases from V and 2 bases from J, with 13 bases in between. CDR1 is SEHNR, CDR2 FQNEAQ, per germline (reference sequence). This CDR3 spans 14 amino acids. CDR3 in amino acids: CASSPRTVAYEQYF. As DNA, the CDR3 is TGTGCCAGCAGCCCACGCACCGTTGCCTACGAGCAGTACTTC.

The chain employs TRBV7-3 and TRBJ2-5; the match to TRBD2 covers 9 bases. Germline-derived CDR1 and CDR2 are SGHTA and FQGTGA. V shed 3 bases and J 4 bases; nucleotides not matched to a gene: 6. The CDR3 has 15 residues. The CDR3 loop reads CASSLQRGAGETQYF. In DNA form, the CDR3 reads TGTGCCAGCAGCTTGCAGCGGGGGGCGGGAGAGACCCAGTACTTC.

J is TRBJ2-7 and V is TRBV18; maybe TRBD2 (6 bases). The CDR3 is 15 residues long. V was cut by 3 bases and J by 4 bases, with 16 bases left in between. The germline V gene encodes CDR1 KGHSH and CDR2 LQKENI. CDR3 loop: CASSPPGARSYEQYF. CDR3 DNA: TGTGCCAGCTCACCGCCGGGAGCCCGCTCGTACGAGCAGTACTTC.

In its sample, this clonotype was seen a few times. The CDR3 coding sequence is TGTGCCATCAGTGAATGGGACAGGGGGCGCGACGAGCAGTACTTC. Amino acid sequence: CAISEWDRGRDEQYF. V usage is TRBV10-3 and J usage is TRBJ2-7, with 12 positions matching TRBD1. From germline, CDR1 is ENHRY and CDR2 SYGVKD. This CDR3 is built from 15 residues. V was clipped by 3 bases and J by 5 bases; unmatched bases: 5.

This clonotype was observed a few times. The rearrangement joins TRBV11-1 to TRBJ2-6, with no clear D. CDR1 and CDR2 (germline): SGHAT, FQDESV (reference sequence). The CDR3 spans 18 residues. V was shortened by 2 bases and J by 2 bases, with 16 bases between the two germline ends. This CDR3 reads CASSLPQGERAGANVLTF. The CDR3 DNA sequence: TGTGCCAGCAGCTTACCCCAAGGAGAACGCGCTGGGGCCAACGTCCTGACTTTC.

V gene TRBV4-2 combines with J gene TRBJ1-2; D not resolved. The CDR3 has 12 residues. V was pared by 3 bases and J by 2 bases, with 4 bases between. CDR1 and CDR2 from the germline V gene are LGHNA and YNFKEQ. The CDR3 sequence: CASSQVNYGYTF. Written as DNA, the CDR3 is TGTGCCAGCAGCCAGGTGAACTATGGCTACACCTTC.

This clonotype was found a few times. The chain recombines TRBV20-1 with TRBJ1-1; 7 bases agree with TRBD1. Germline-derived CDR1 and CDR2 are DFQATT and SNEGSKA (reference sequence). V dropped 8 bases and J dropped 3; count of bases not matched to a gene: 9. The CDR3 sequence is 13 residues long. CDR3 loop: CSSPDRVDTEAFF. The CDR3 DNA is TGCAGTTCGCCCGACAGGGTTGACACTGAAGCTTTCTTT.

The chain combines TRBV20-1 with TRBJ2-7, with D possibly being TRBD2 (5 bases). Germline loops: CDR1 DFQATT, CDR2 SNEGSKA (reference sequence). This CDR3 region has 13 residues. Trimming removed 1 base at V and 6 bases at J, with 13 bases between. As DNA, the CDR3 is TGCAGTGCTAGAGGGAGCGGCCCAGGCGAGCAGTACTTC. As protein: CSARGSGPGEQYF.

Only a few counts were recorded for this clonotype. The rearrangement links TRBV20-1 to TRBJ2-7; 10 nucleotides match TRBD1. Unmatched junction bases numbered 7, after V lost 5 bases and J lost 6 bases. Germline values: CDR1 DFQATT, CDR2 SNEGSKA (reference sequence). This CDR3 contains 13 residues. CDR3 DNA sequence: TGCAGTGCTGCCCGGGACAGGGGCTCCGAGCAGTACTTC. This sequence encodes CSAARDRGSEQYF.

A single count supports this clonotype. The chain employs TRBV3-1 and TRBJ2-5, with D perhaps TRBD2 (5 bases). The CDR3 runs to 14 residues. V lost 4 bases and J 5 bases, leaving 14 bases between the germline ends. Germline CDR1 reads LGHDT; CDR2 reads YNNKEL (reference sequence). The CDR3 coding sequence is TGTGCCAGCAGCCCCCCGGGAAAGACGGAGACCCAGTACTTC. Protein sequence: CASSPPGKTETQYF.

This clonotype was observed once. The chain is built from TRBV7-6 and TRBJ2-1; possible D gene TRBD2, 5 bases. Germline values: CDR1 SGHVS, CDR2 FNYEAQ. Trimming took 6 bases from V and 9 from J, leaving 12 bases between them. There are 12 residues in the CDR3. CDR3 coding DNA: TGTGCCAGCAGGAACCTCGGGATTGAGCAGTTCTTC. It codes for CASRNLGIEQFF.

The chain is built from TRBV5-1 and TRBJ2-2; possibly TRBD2 for D (6 bases). V gave up 6 bases and J gave up 5 bases, with 17 bases separating them. Looked up from germline, CDR1 is SGHRS and CDR2 is YFSETQ. The CDR3 spans 15 residues. This chain's CDR3 is CASKIGGIETGELFF. In DNA form, the CDR3 reads TGCGCCAGCAAGATCGGAGGGATTGAAACCGGGGAGCTGTTTTTT.

V and J are TRBV11-2 and TRBJ2-7; D gene uncertain. The germline CDR1 and CDR2 sequences are SGHAT and FQNNGV. The CDR3 length is 17 residues. Trimming took off 3 bases at V and 0 bases at J, with 18 bases between the two ends. Here the CDR3 reads CASSFLPMPPVSYEQYF. CDR3 sequence (DNA): TGTGCCAGCAGCTTTCTCCCAATGCCGCCCGTCTCCTACGAGCAGTACTTC.

This clonotype came up many times. The chain recombines TRBV3-1 with TRBJ2-7; TRBD2 matches 8 bases. The CDR3 is 14 amino acids. J gave up 4 bases and V 4 bases, and 6 bases lay outside the gene matches. Germline V gene sequence: CDR1 LGHDT, CDR2 YNNKEL (reference sequence). For the CDR3, the DNA is TGTGCCAGCAGCCGCCGGGAGGGAGGATACGAGCAGTACTTC. This sequence encodes CASSRREGGYEQYF.

The chain uses TRBV7-6 and TRBJ2-2; TRBD2 might be the D (6 bases). Germline CDR1 SGHVS, CDR2 FNYEAQ. CDR3 length equals 14 residues. V was shortened by 5 bases and J by 5 bases, with 12 bases between the two germline ends. The chain's CDR3 is CASSTLSGTGELFF. The CDR3 DNA follows: TGTGCCAGCAGCACACTGAGCGGGACCGGGGAGCTGTTTTTT.

The chain links TRBV20-1 to TRBJ1-2; 7 bases are shared with TRBD1. The germline gives CDR1 DFQATT, CDR2 SNEGSKA (reference sequence). Trimming at V came to 6 bases and at J to 8 bases, leaving 12 bases not matched to a gene. This CDR3 comprises 13 residues. CDR3 DNA sequence: TGCAGTGCACCGACTCGACAGGGTGTAGGCTACACCTTC. Its translation is CSAPTRQGVGYTF.

The rearrangement links TRBV5-1 to TRBJ2-1, with 8 bases that match TRBD2. Per germline, CDR1 SGHRS and CDR2 YFSETQ. The ends lost 4 bases at V and 0 bases at J; junction bases unmatched: 6. This CDR3 region has 16 residues. The CDR3 loop reads CASSVYSGVSYNEQFF. The CDR3 DNA sequence: TGCGCCAGCAGCGTATATAGCGGGGTCTCCTACAATGAGCAGTTCTTC.

The V gene is TRBV3-1, the J gene TRBJ2-1; 9 bases match TRBD2. Germline CDR1 reads LGHDT; CDR2 reads YNNKEL (reference sequence). This CDR3 spans 15 amino acids. With V trimmed by 7 bases and J by 5 bases, 9 bases remained unmatched. The CDR3 nucleotides read TGTGCCAGCACCCATGGGGCTAGCGGGAACAATGAGCAGTTCTTC. This encodes CASTHGASGNNEQFF.

This clonotype was detected a few times. The chain combines TRBV6-2 or TRBV6-3 with TRBJ2-5; 9 bases are shared with TRBD2. The germline CDR1 and CDR2 sequences are MNHEY and SVGEGT. Trimming at V came to 6 bases and at J to 4 bases, leaving 6 bases not matched to a gene. This CDR3 has 14 residues. The CDR3 DNA follows: TGTGCCAGCAGGGAATCGGGACTAGCAGAGACCCAGTACTTC. Its protein is CASRESGLAETQYF.

This clonotype was recorded many times. This chain connects TRBV7-8 to TRBJ2-7, with 7 bases fitting TRBD2. J was trimmed by 3 bases and V by 1 base; bases with no gene match: 3. Germline assignment: CDR1 SGHVS and CDR2 FQNEAQ. This CDR3 contains 14 residues. The CDR3 DNA reads TGTGCCAGCAGCTTAGTGGGGGGGAACTACGAGCAGTACTTC. It codes for CASSLVGGNYEQYF.